This T cell receptor beta chain is from a study of human T cells and chemical hapten exposure. The CDR3 runs 14 residues. The germline gives CDR1 MNHEY, CDR2 SVGEGT. The ends were cut back, 5 bases at V and 3 bases at J, with 11 bases in the middle. Time point defined: pre-sensitization, week 0. Treatment specified: therapeutic diphenylcyclopropenone sensitization with weekly scalp DPC. This clonotype came up many times. TCRdb passed the RACE reads through MiXCR, listing each CDR3 protein once. The repertoire holds 85,000 to 90,000 distinct CDR3 sequences, with around 10% as singletons. The input for sequencing was whole blood, taken in connection with sensitization to the hapten diphenylcyclopropenone (DPC). The chain recombines TRBV6-2 or TRBV6-3 with TRBJ1-5; D unclear. This clonotype was sampled from a woman in her 40s with alopecia areata. Some clones in this sample may be carry-over from other donors' samples. CDR3 amino acids: CASSHDDTNQPQHF. In DNA, the CDR3 is TGTGCCAGCAGTCATGACGATACCAATCAGCCCCAGCATTTT.